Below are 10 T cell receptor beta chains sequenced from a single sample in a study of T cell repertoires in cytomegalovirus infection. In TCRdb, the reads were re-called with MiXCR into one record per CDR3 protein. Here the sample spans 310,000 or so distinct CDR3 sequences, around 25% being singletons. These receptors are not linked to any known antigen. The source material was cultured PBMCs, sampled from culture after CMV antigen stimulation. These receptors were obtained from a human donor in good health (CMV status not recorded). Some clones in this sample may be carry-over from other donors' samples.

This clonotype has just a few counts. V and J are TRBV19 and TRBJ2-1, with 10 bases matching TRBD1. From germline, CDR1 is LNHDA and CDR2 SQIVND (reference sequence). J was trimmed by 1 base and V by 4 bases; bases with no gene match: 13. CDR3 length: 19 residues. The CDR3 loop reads CASSRAAGQGDTSYNEQFF. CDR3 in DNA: TGTGCCAGTAGTAGAGCTGCCGGACAGGGGGACACTTCCTACAATGAGCAGTTCTTC.

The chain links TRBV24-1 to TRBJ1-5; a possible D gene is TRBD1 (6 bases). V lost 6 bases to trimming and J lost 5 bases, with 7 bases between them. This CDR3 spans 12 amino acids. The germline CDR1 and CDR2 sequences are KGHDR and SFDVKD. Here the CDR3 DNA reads TGTGCCACCAGTCGACAGGATCAGCCCCAGCATTTT. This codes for CATSRQDQPQHF.

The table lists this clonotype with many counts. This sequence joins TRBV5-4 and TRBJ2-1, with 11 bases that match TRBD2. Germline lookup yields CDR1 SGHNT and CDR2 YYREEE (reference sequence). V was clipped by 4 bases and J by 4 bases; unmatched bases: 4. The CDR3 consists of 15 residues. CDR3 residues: CASSKTSGTYNEQFF. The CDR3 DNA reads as TGTGCCAGCAGCAAGACTAGCGGGACTTACAATGAGCAGTTCTTC.

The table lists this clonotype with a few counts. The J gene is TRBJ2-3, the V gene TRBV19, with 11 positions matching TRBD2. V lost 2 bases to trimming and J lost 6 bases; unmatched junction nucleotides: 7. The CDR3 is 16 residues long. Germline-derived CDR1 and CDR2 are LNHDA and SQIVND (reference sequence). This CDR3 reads CASSIFSGRALDTQYF. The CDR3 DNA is TGTGCCAGTAGTATATTTAGCGGGAGGGCCCTGGATACGCAGTATTTT.

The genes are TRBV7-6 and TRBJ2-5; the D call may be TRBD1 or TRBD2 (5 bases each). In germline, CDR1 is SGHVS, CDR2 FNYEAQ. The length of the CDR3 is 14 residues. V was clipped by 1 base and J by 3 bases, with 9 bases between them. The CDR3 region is CASSLERGEETQYF. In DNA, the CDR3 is TGTGCCAGCAGCTTAGAAAGGGGAGAAGAGACCCAGTACTTC.

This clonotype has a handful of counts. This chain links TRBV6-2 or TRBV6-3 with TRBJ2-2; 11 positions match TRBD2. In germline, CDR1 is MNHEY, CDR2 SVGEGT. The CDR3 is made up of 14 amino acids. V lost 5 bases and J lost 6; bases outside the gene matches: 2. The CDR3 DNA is TGTGCCAGCAGTGTACTAGCGGGGGCCGGGGAGCTGTTTTTT. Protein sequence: CASSVLAGAGELFF.

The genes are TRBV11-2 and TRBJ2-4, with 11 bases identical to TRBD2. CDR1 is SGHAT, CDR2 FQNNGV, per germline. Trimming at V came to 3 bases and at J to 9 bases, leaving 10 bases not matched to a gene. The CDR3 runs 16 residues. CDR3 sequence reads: CASSFSSGRAGSIQYF. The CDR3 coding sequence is TGTGCCAGCAGCTTTAGTAGCGGGAGGGCTGGGTCCATTCAGTACTTC.

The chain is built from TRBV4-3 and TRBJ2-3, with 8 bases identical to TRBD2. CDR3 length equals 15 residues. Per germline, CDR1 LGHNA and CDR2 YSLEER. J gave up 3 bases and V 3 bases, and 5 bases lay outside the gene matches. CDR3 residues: CASSQSGSRTDTQYF. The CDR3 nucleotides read TGCGCCAGCAGCCAGAGCGGGAGTCGGACAGATACGCAGTATTTT.

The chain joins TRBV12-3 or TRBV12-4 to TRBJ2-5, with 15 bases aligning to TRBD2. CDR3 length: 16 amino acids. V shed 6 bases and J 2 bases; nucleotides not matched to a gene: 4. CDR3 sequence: CASRRTSGGGQETQYF. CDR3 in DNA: TGTGCCAGCAGGAGGACTAGCGGGGGGGGGCAAGAGACCCAGTACTTC.

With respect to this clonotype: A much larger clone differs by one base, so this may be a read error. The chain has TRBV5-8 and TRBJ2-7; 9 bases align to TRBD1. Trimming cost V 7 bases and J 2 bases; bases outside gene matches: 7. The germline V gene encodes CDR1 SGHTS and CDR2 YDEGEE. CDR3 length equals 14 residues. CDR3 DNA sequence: TGTGCCAGCGGCCGGACAGGGGCGACCTACGAGCAGTACTTC. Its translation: CASGRTGATYEQYF.